The 22 T cell receptor beta chains given below trace back to one sample, sequenced in a study of Ad26.COV2.S vaccination and SARS-CoV-2 variants. Generated by immunoSEQ multiplex PCR, the TCRdb table keeps only in-frame clones and is missing some. The sample yields around 340,000 clones, 65% to 90% seen once. Treatment denoted: roughly 20 received Ad26.COV2.S at low or high dose, single or two shots; roughly 5 received placebo; per-sample allocation not given. Sampling was done on day 63 after the first vaccine or placebo injection. This sample comprised peripheral blood, obtained in a trial of Ad26.COV2.S vaccine versus placebo. The receptors were sampled from a person aged 18-65 years who received the Ad26.COV2.S COVID-19 vaccine or a placebo.

The V gene is TRBV9, the J gene TRBJ2-2, with D possibly matching TRBD2 (6 bases). The CDR3 is 17 amino acids. The V and J ends lost 4 bases and 0 bases respectively, with 16 bases between them. Per germline, CDR1 SGDLS and CDR2 YYNGEE. The CDR3 loop is CASSLNRLGTNTGELFF. The CDR3 DNA reads TGTGCCAGCAGCTTAAATCGACTAGGGACGAACACCGGGGAGCTGTTTTTT.

The genes are TRBV7-9 and TRBJ2-7, with 9 bases lining up with TRBD2. The V segment lost 5 bases and the J segment 2 bases; nucleotides outside the gene matches: 7. This CDR3 region has 15 residues. Germline V gene data show CDR1 as SEHNR and CDR2 as FQNEAQ (reference sequence). The CDR3 here is CASSRGGRDTYEQYF. CDR3 sequence (DNA): TGTGCCAGCAGCCGCGGCGGGAGGGACACCTACGAGCAGTACTTC.

This clone was seen just once. The identical CDR3 is also encoded by other nucleotide sequences in the sample. V is TRBV30 and J is TRBJ2-7; perhaps TRBD1 as D (5 bases). Trimming pared 2 bases from V and 0 bases from J, leaving 11 bases between. Germline CDR1 is GTSNPN and CDR2 is SVGIG (reference sequence). CDR3 size: 14 residues. DNA of the CDR3: TGTGCCTGGAGTTCTCAGGGCAACTCCTACGAGCAGTACTTC. This translates into CAWSSQGNSYEQYF.

CDR3 DNA sequence: TGTGCCAGCAGCTTAATAGCGGAAAGCTCCTACGAGCAGTACTTC. Translated, it gives CASSLIAESSYEQYF. This rearrangement joins TRBV7-2 to TRBJ2-7, with D possibly matching TRBD2 (6 bases). The CDR3 is made up of 15 amino acids. V was pared by 2 bases and J by 0 bases, with 11 bases between. Looked up from germline, CDR1 is SGHTA and CDR2 is FQGNSA. Supplemented by reference TRBV7-2 and TRBJ2-7, the full variable domain reads GAGVSQSPSNKVTEKGKDVELRCDPISGHTALYWYRQSLGQGLEFLIYFQGNSAPDKSGLPSDRFSAERTGGSVSTLTIQRTQQEDSAVYLCASSLIAESSYEQYFGPGTRLTVT.

This clone was seen only a few times. The genes are TRBV4-3 and TRBJ2-2, with a tentative D call TRBD1 (6 bases). The V gene lost 0 bases and the J gene lost 7 bases, with 15 bases spanning the gap. CDR1 is LGHNA, CDR2 YSLEER, per germline. This CDR3 comprises 16 residues. DNA of the CDR3: TGCGCCAGCAGCCAAGATAGCACAGGGCGAGGCGGGGAGCTGTTTTTT. Translated, it gives CASSQDSTGRGGELFF.

This clone was recorded only once. The chain carries TRBV10-1 and TRBJ2-7; 8 nucleotides line up with TRBD2. Germline loops: CDR1 WNHNN, CDR2 SYGVQD (reference sequence). The CDR3 spans 15 residues. J was trimmed by 2 bases and V by 3 bases; bases with no gene match: 6. CDR3 nucleotides: TGCGCCAGCAGTGAAGGTAGCGGGGCCCCCTACGAGCAGTACTTC. Its protein product is CASSEGSGAPYEQYF.

This chain joins TRBV10-3 and TRBJ1-2; D gene ambiguous. CDR1 and CDR2 from the germline V gene are ENHRY and SYGVKD. The CDR3 is 12 residues long. Trimming removed 4 bases at V and 0 bases at J, with 3 bases between. CDR3 DNA: TGTGCCATCAGTGTAACTAACTATGGCTACACCTTC. Encoded protein: CAISVTNYGYTF.

With respect to this clone: The junction departs from the called germline gene at one end, perhaps through a read error. The chain has TRBV18 and TRBJ2-5; 8 bases are a match to TRBD2. This CDR3 is built from 16 residues. The germline gives CDR1 KGHSH, CDR2 LQKENI. In nucleotides, the CDR3 is TGTGCCAGCTCTCCACGTGCTAGCGGGCACCAAGAGACCCAGTACTTC. Residues: CASSPRASGHQETQYF.

V usage is TRBV24-1 and J usage is TRBJ2-1; 10 positions match TRBD1. Germline V CDR1 and CDR2: KGHDR, SFDVKD. Trimming took 1 base from V and 10 from J; bases not matched to a gene: 6. The CDR3 covers 15 residues. CDR3 DNA sequence: TGTGCCACCAGTGATTTTGGACAGGGGGATGAGGAGCAGTTCTTC. Protein product: CATSDFGQGDEEQFF.

This clone was seen only once. This chain joins TRBV9 and TRBJ1-1; D may be TRBD1 (6 bases). Germline CDR1 and CDR2: SGDLS and YYNGEE. V dropped 0 bases and J dropped 4 bases, with 13 bases sitting between them. This CDR3 comprises 15 residues. The CDR3 here is CASSVGWGASTEAFF. The CDR3 DNA follows: TGTGCCAGCAGCGTAGGTTGGGGGGCGAGCACTGAAGCTTTCTTT.

V gene TRBV18 combines with J gene TRBJ2-3, with TRBD1 identical over 11 bases. After removal of 6 bases from V and 4 bases from J, the junction contained 9 bases not matched to a gene. From germline, CDR1 is KGHSH and CDR2 LQKENI. This CDR3 region has 16 residues. For the CDR3, the DNA is TGTGCCAGCTCCGGACAGGGGGCGCGGGGTGCAGATACGCAGTATTTT. Residues: CASSGQGARGADTQYF.

Written as DNA, the CDR3 is TGCGCCAGCAGCCAAGATCTGGACGGATATAGCAATCAGCCCCAGCATTTT. This encodes CASSQDLDGYSNQPQHF. The V gene is TRBV4-1, the J gene TRBJ1-5; no clear D. The germline V gene encodes CDR1 MGHRA and CDR2 YSYEKL. V was shortened by 0 bases and J by 0 bases, with 12 bases between the two germline ends. The CDR3 is 17 amino acids.

V gene TRBV7-9 combines with J gene TRBJ1-4; 7 bases match TRBD1. Germline trimming cut 6 bases from V and 4 bases from J; bases unmatched to any gene: 8. Germline V lookup: CDR1 SEHNR, CDR2 FQNEAQ (reference sequence). This CDR3 is 15 amino acids long. Written as DNA, the CDR3 is TGTGCCAGCAGTCGATCAGGGGGAGTTAATGAAAAACTGTTTTTT. Translating gives CASSRSGGVNEKLFF.

The chain joins TRBV4-1 to TRBJ1-2, with 8 bases matching TRBD1. J was trimmed by 8 bases and V by 4 bases; bases with no gene match: 12. The germline V gene encodes CDR1 MGHRA and CDR2 YSYEKL. The CDR3 extends over 15 amino acids. The CDR3 is CASSLANRGKDGYTF. The CDR3 DNA is TGCGCCAGCAGCCTAGCCAACAGGGGGAAGGACGGCTACACCTTC.

This clone was observed a single time. The chain recombines TRBV28 with TRBJ1-5; D may be TRBD1 (6 bases). The CDR3 is made up of 14 amino acids. Trimming left V 10 bases short and J 4 bases short, with 17 bases between. CDR1 is MDHEN and CDR2 is SYDVKM in the germline V gene. The CDR3 sequence: CATGSGGQNQPQHF. The CDR3 DNA is TGTGCCACTGGGTCGGGGGGCCAAAATCAGCCCCAGCATTTT.

The chain joins TRBV19 to TRBJ2-7; D is undetermined. V lost 2 bases and J 4 bases, leaving 12 bases between the germline ends. This CDR3 comprises 14 residues. The germline V gene has CDR1 LNHDA and CDR2 SQIVND (reference sequence). The CDR3 coding sequence is TGTGCCAGTAGTATAAATGGGTGGGATTACGAGCAGTACTTC. Translated: CASSINGWDYEQYF.

The chain employs TRBV24-1 and TRBJ1-2; D not certain. CDR1 is KGHDR and CDR2 is SFDVKD in the germline V gene. Deletions cut 9 bases from V and 5 bases from J, with 9 bases between. The CDR3 has 11 residues. CDR3 DNA sequence: TGTGCCACCGGAACCCAATATGGCTACACCTTC. This sequence encodes CATGTQYGYTF.

Details on this clone: This same CDR3 is encoded by further DNA sequences in the sample. This rearrangement joins TRBV12-3 or TRBV12-4 to TRBJ1-2; 9 nucleotides line up with TRBD1. The CDR3 is made up of 13 amino acids. The trim removed 3 bases at V and 4 bases at J, leaving 0 bases unmatched. CDR3 nucleotides: TGTGCCAGCAGTTTGGGACAGGGCTATGGCTACACCTTC. Protein product: CASSLGQGYGYTF.

This chain links TRBV4-3 with TRBJ1-5; D not resolved. CDR1 is LGHNA and CDR2 is YSLEER in the germline V gene. The CDR3 has 15 amino acids. V lost 0 bases, J lost 5 bases, and 11 bases lay in between. This chain's CDR3 is CASSQEKGVYQPQHF. In DNA, the CDR3 is TGCGCCAGCAGCCAAGAAAAGGGTGTCTATCAGCCCCAGCATTTT.

The rearrangement uses TRBV4-3 and TRBJ1-6, with TRBD1 identical over 7 bases. The CDR3 runs 16 residues. Germline lookup yields CDR1 LGHNA and CDR2 YSLEER. Trimming took 3 bases from V and 10 from J; bases not matched to a gene: 12. CDR3 amino acids: CASSHDTTGVGSPLHF. The CDR3 nucleotides are TGCGCCAGCAGCCATGATACAACAGGGGTTGGCTCACCCCTCCACTTT.

The chain employs TRBV7-9 and TRBJ1-2; 8 positions match TRBD1. Losses at the gene ends were 5 bases for V and 10 bases for J; bases not matched to a gene: 12. The CDR3 contains 14 residues. The germline gives CDR1 SEHNR, CDR2 FQNEAQ (reference sequence). The CDR3 protein is CASSAPGQDYDYTF. The CDR3 bases are TGTGCCAGCAGCGCACCGGGACAGGATTACGACTACACCTTC. Drawing the rest from reference TRBV7-9 and TRBJ1-2, the complete variable domain is DTGVSQNPRHKITKRGQNVTFRCDPISEHNRLYWYRQTLGQGPEFLTYFQNEAQLEKSRLLSDRFSAERPKGSFSTLEIQRTEQGDSAMYLCASSAPGQDYDYTFGSGTRLTVV.

The J gene is TRBJ1-1, the V gene TRBV5-1; TRBD1 aligns across 9 bases. This CDR3 has 15 residues. Germline CDR1 SGHRS, CDR2 YFSETQ. V dropped 4 bases and J dropped 2; count of bases not matched to a gene: 6. The CDR3 reads CASSPEGQGNTEAFF. Here the CDR3 DNA reads TGCGCCAGCAGCCCGGAGGGACAGGGAAACACTGAAGCTTTCTTT. The full variable domain, in which reference TRBV5-1 and TRBJ1-1 provide the parts outside the CDR3, is KAGVTQTPRYLIKTRGQQVTLSCSPISGHRSVSWYQQTPGQGLQFLFEYFSETQRNKGNFPGRFSGRQFSNSRSEMNVSTLELGDSALYLCASSPEGQGNTEAFFGQGTRLTVV.